These 17 T cell receptor beta chains were sequenced from one sample in a study of blood T cell repertoires in COVID-19 (TCRdb year 2020). Library method: the immunoSEQ multiplex PCR assay. This is the immuneACCESS table as TCRdb keeps it, with only in-frame sequences that have V and J called. A part of the clones is gone; compared with another copy, unresolved V genes explain less than half, and the rest is unexplained. The sample profile shows 120,000 to 150,000 clones; around 84% of them were found once. 10% to 15% of the sample is in the top ten clones. The sequenced sample was peripheral blood. These receptors all stem from a man in his 60s with active or convalescent COVID-19.

This chain joins TRBV11-2 and TRBJ2-2; TRBD2 aligns across 7 bases. The CDR3 is 15 amino acids. Germline loops: CDR1 SGHAT, CDR2 FQNNGV. With V trimmed by 1 base and J by 5 bases, 4 bases remained unmatched. The CDR3 coding sequence is TGTGCCAGCAGCTTAGCTCAGCGGGGAACCGGGGAGCTGTTTTTT. This codes for CASSLAQRGTGELFF.

This sequence joins TRBV9 and TRBJ2-7, with 7 positions matching TRBD2. CDR3 length: 16 residues. CDR1 is SGDLS, CDR2 YYNGEE, per germline. With V trimmed by 2 bases and J by 0 bases, 8 bases remained unmatched. In nucleotides, the CDR3 is TGTGCCAGCAGCGTCGCTAGCGGAGGATTCTCCTACGAGCAGTACTTC. Encoded protein: CASSVASGGFSYEQYF.

This clone was observed a single time. This rearrangement joins TRBV2 to TRBJ1-6, with TRBD1 as a possible D gene (5 bases). CDR3 length equals 17 residues. Germline-derived CDR1 and CDR2 are SNHLY and FYNNEI. V lost 4 bases, J lost 0 bases, and 13 bases lay in between. The DNA for the CDR3 is TGTGCCAGCAGTGCGACAGCAAGGAGCTCCTATAATTCACCCCTCCACTTT. Translation gives CASSATARSSYNSPLHF.

The genes are TRBV28 and TRBJ1-2; 9 bases fit TRBD1. The ends lost 6 bases at V and 4 bases at J; junction bases unmatched: 6. CDR1 MDHEN and CDR2 SYDVKM come from the germline V gene. The length of the CDR3 is 14 residues. This CDR3 reads CASRSGQGFYGYTF. The DNA of the CDR3 is TGTGCCAGCAGATCTGGACAGGGGTTCTATGGCTACACCTTC.

CDR3 bases: TGTGCCAGCAGCCGGGTTCGGACAGGGGGATCTGCCCAGCATTTT. This translates into CASSRVRTGGSAQHF. The chain uses TRBV5-8 and TRBJ1-5, with TRBD1 matching over 10 bases. Looked up from germline, CDR1 is SGHTS and CDR2 is YDEGEE. The CDR3 spans 15 residues. V gave up 4 bases and J gave up 11 bases; unmatched junction bases: 12.

The J gene is TRBJ1-2, the V gene TRBV6-5; D unresolved. The V end was cut by 4 bases, the J end by 8 bases, with 17 bases between. CDR1 is MNHEY and CDR2 is SVGAGI in the germline V gene. CDR3 length: 14 residues. The CDR3: CASSFPGGSGGYTF. The CDR3 DNA follows: TGTGCCAGCAGTTTTCCGGGAGGATCAGGAGGCTACACCTTC.

The chain joins TRBV5-6 to TRBJ1-2; D gene ambiguous. CDR1 and CDR2 (germline): SGHDT, YYEEEE. Trimming pared 3 bases from V and 4 bases from J, leaving 16 bases between. The CDR3 extends over 15 amino acids. CDR3 in DNA: TGTGCCAGCAGCTCCGGAATGGGCGGGTCCTATGGCTACACCTTC. This encodes CASSSGMGGSYGYTF.

Of note for this clone: This CDR3 is also generated by other DNA sequences in the sample. This rearrangement joins TRBV7-8 to TRBJ1-2; tentative D call: TRBD1 (6 bases). The CDR3 runs to 14 residues. V was clipped by 0 bases and J by 2 bases, with 7 bases between them. Germline values: CDR1 SGHVS, CDR2 FQNEAQ. The DNA of the CDR3 is TGTGCCAGCAGCTTAGCGACAGGCAACTATGGCTACACCTTC. It yields the protein CASSLATGNYGYTF. Using reference TRBV7-8 and TRBJ1-2 for the parts outside the CDR3, the full variable domain is GAGVSQSPRYKVAKRGQDVALRCDPISGHVSLFWYQQALGQGPEFLTYFQNEAQLDKSGLPSDRFFAERPEGSVSTLKIQRTQQEDSAVYLCASSLATGNYGYTFGSGTRLTVV.

This clone was seen a few times. The chain is built from TRBV30 and TRBJ1-5; D gene ambiguous. CDR1 and CDR2 (germline): GTSNPN, SVGIG (reference sequence). The V end lost 4 bases, the J end lost 0 bases, and 10 bases lay between the germline ends. This CDR3 spans 14 amino acids. CDR3 bases: TGTGCCTGGATGGGCAGTTCTAGCAATCAGCCCCAGCATTTT. Translating gives CAWMGSSSNQPQHF.

The chain is built from TRBV29-1 and TRBJ2-3; tentatively, D is TRBD1 (6 bases). CDR3 length: 16 residues. The V gene lost 2 bases and the J gene lost 0 bases, with 15 bases spanning the gap. From germline, CDR1 is SQVTM and CDR2 ANQGSEA. The CDR3 DNA follows: TGCAGCGTTGAAATCCTAGGGGACACCAGCACAGATACGCAGTATTTT. Residues: CSVEILGDTSTDTQYF.

J is TRBJ2-1 and V is TRBV7-2; weak D call: TRBD2 (6 bases). V lost 6 bases, J lost 4 bases, and 16 bases lay in between. Germline lookup yields CDR1 SGHTA and CDR2 FQGNSA. The CDR3 contains 15 residues. The CDR3 DNA reads as TGTGCCAGCAGTCACCGGGAGACAACTTACAATGAGCAGTTCTTC. Translating it yields CASSHRETTYNEQFF.

This chain uses TRBV6-4 with TRBJ2-2; D possibly corresponds to TRBD1 (5 bases). Between the trimmed V and J ends, which lost 4 bases and 0 bases, there was a span of 6 bases. The CDR3 is 14 amino acids. Per the germline V gene, CDR1 is MRHNA and CDR2 is SNTAGT. The CDR3 coding sequence is TGTGCCAGCAGTGTACAGGCGAACACCGGGGAGCTGTTTTTT. Encoded protein: CASSVQANTGELFF.

The chain joins TRBV2 to TRBJ1-4; TRBD1 might be the D (5 bases). Looked up from germline, CDR1 is SNHLY and CDR2 is FYNNEI. Trimming shortened V by 2 bases and J by 8 bases, and 15 bases separated the two germline ends. The CDR3 is 15 residues long. CDR3 bases: TGTGCCAGCAGTGAATTCGGGGGGATTTCGGAAAAACTGTTTTTT. It is translated as CASSEFGGISEKLFF.

This sequence joins TRBV28 and TRBJ1-2; unclear D gene. V was shortened by 3 bases and J by 1 base, with 3 bases between the two germline ends. This CDR3 has 12 amino acids. In germline, CDR1 is MDHEN, CDR2 SYDVKM. The CDR3 reads CASSFGNYGYTF. DNA of the CDR3: TGTGCCAGCAGTTTCGGTAACTATGGCTACACCTTC.

This chain connects TRBV6-5 to TRBJ1-5, with 7 bases fitting TRBD1. This CDR3 region has 16 residues. V shed 4 bases, J shed 7 bases, and the junction held 13 bases outside the gene matches. Germline CDR1 is MNHEY and CDR2 is SVGAGI. The CDR3 loop reads CASSSSDRLRGQPQHF. The CDR3 region has the DNA TGTGCCAGCAGTTCGTCGGACAGGCTCAGGGGGCAGCCCCAGCATTTT.

This clone was observed a single time. V usage is TRBV19 and J usage is TRBJ1-2, with D possibly matching TRBD1 (6 bases). Germline V gene data show CDR1 as LNHDA and CDR2 as SQIVND (reference sequence). This CDR3 is 14 amino acids long. Trimming left V 5 bases short and J 5 bases short, with 15 bases between. The CDR3 DNA reads TGTGCCAGTAGTCTTAACAGCAGGGGTTATGGCTACACCTTC. This codes for CASSLNSRGYGYTF.

The gene calls are TRBV5-1 and TRBJ2-2, with a possible D match to TRBD1 (6 bases). Per germline, CDR1 SGHRS and CDR2 YFSETQ. Trimming removed 5 bases at V and 4 bases at J, with 9 bases between. The CDR3 sequence is 13 residues long. The CDR3, as DNA: TGCGCCAGCAGAACAGGGATCACCGGGGAGCTGTTTTTT. Protein product: CASRTGITGELFF.